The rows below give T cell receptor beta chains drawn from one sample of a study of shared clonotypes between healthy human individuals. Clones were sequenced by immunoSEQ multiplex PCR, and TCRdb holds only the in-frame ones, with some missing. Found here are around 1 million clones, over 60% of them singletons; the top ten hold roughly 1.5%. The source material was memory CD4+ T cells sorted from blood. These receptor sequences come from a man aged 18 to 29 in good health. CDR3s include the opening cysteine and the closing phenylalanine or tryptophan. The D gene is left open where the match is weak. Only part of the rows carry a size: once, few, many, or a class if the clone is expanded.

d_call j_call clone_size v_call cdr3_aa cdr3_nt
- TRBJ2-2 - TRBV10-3 CASGTSNTGELFF TGTGCCAGCGGGACATCAAACACCGGGGAGCTGTTTTTT
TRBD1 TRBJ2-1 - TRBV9 CASSAARVGTGPYNEQFF TGTGCCAGCAGCGCGGCCCGGGTTGGGACAGGCCCATACAATGAGCAGTTCTTC
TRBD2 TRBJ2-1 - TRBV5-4 CASSLDPSGGYNEQFF TGTGCCAGCAGCTTGGACCCTAGCGGGGGGTACAATGAGCAGTTCTTC
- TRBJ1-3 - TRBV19 CASGTTAYSGNTIYF TGTGCCAGTGGAACCACAGCCTACTCTGGAAACACCATATATTTT
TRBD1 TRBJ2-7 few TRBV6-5 CASRAATGDREQYF TGTGCCAGCAGGGCTGCGACAGGGGATCGCGAGCAGTACTTC
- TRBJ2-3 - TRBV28 CASNPLSRETPDTQYF TGTGCCAGCAATCCCCTTTCCCGGGAGACTCCAGATACGCAGTATTTT
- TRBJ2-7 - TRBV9 CASSVGPLGEQYF TGTGCCAGCAGCGTTGGACCACTCGGCGAGCAGTACTTC
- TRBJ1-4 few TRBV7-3 CASLWEKLFF TGTGCCAGCTTGTGGGAAAAACTGTTTTTT
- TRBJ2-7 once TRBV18 CASSPGGSYEQYF TGTGCCAGCTCACCAGGGGGGTCCTACGAGCAGTACTTC
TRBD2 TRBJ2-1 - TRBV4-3 CASSQGTSGSLYNEQFF TGCGCCAGCAGCCAAGGGACTAGCGGGAGTCTATACAATGAGCAGTTCTTC
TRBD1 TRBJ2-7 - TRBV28 CASRNTGTAGYEQYF TGTGCCAGCAGGAACACCGGGACAGCAGGATACGAGCAGTACTTC
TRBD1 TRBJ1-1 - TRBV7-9 CASSLAPGQRNTEAFF TGTGCCAGCAGCTTAGCCCCGGGACAGCGGAACACTGAAGCTTTCTTT
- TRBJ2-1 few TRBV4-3 CASSQDRRKYNEQFF TGCGCCAGCAGCCAAGATAGGCGCAAATACAATGAGCAGTTCTTC
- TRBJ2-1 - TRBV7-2 CASSLTLGQGGLFF TGTGCCAGCAGCTTAACCCTTGGACAGGGAGGGCTGTTCTTC
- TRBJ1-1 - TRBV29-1 CSVARDGANEAFF TGCAGCGTTGCCCGGGACGGTGCGAATGAAGCTTTCTTT
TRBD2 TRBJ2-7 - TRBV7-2 CASSPRGGTSVRYEQYF TGTGCCAGCAGCCCTAGGGGGGGGACTAGTGTAAGGTACGAGCAGTACTTC
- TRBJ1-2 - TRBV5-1 CASSLESYGYTF TGCGCCAGCAGCTTGGAATCCTATGGCTACACCTTC
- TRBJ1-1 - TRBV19 CASSTQGHRTEAFF TGTGCCAGTAGTACACAGGGCCACCGGACTGAAGCTTTCTTT
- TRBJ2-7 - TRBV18 CASSPPRQGHFEQYF TGTGCCAGCTCACCACCTAGGCAGGGTCACTTCGAGCAGTACTTC
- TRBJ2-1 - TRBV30 CAWSVFRNEQFF TGTGCCTGGAGTGTTTTCCGCAATGAGCAGTTCTTC